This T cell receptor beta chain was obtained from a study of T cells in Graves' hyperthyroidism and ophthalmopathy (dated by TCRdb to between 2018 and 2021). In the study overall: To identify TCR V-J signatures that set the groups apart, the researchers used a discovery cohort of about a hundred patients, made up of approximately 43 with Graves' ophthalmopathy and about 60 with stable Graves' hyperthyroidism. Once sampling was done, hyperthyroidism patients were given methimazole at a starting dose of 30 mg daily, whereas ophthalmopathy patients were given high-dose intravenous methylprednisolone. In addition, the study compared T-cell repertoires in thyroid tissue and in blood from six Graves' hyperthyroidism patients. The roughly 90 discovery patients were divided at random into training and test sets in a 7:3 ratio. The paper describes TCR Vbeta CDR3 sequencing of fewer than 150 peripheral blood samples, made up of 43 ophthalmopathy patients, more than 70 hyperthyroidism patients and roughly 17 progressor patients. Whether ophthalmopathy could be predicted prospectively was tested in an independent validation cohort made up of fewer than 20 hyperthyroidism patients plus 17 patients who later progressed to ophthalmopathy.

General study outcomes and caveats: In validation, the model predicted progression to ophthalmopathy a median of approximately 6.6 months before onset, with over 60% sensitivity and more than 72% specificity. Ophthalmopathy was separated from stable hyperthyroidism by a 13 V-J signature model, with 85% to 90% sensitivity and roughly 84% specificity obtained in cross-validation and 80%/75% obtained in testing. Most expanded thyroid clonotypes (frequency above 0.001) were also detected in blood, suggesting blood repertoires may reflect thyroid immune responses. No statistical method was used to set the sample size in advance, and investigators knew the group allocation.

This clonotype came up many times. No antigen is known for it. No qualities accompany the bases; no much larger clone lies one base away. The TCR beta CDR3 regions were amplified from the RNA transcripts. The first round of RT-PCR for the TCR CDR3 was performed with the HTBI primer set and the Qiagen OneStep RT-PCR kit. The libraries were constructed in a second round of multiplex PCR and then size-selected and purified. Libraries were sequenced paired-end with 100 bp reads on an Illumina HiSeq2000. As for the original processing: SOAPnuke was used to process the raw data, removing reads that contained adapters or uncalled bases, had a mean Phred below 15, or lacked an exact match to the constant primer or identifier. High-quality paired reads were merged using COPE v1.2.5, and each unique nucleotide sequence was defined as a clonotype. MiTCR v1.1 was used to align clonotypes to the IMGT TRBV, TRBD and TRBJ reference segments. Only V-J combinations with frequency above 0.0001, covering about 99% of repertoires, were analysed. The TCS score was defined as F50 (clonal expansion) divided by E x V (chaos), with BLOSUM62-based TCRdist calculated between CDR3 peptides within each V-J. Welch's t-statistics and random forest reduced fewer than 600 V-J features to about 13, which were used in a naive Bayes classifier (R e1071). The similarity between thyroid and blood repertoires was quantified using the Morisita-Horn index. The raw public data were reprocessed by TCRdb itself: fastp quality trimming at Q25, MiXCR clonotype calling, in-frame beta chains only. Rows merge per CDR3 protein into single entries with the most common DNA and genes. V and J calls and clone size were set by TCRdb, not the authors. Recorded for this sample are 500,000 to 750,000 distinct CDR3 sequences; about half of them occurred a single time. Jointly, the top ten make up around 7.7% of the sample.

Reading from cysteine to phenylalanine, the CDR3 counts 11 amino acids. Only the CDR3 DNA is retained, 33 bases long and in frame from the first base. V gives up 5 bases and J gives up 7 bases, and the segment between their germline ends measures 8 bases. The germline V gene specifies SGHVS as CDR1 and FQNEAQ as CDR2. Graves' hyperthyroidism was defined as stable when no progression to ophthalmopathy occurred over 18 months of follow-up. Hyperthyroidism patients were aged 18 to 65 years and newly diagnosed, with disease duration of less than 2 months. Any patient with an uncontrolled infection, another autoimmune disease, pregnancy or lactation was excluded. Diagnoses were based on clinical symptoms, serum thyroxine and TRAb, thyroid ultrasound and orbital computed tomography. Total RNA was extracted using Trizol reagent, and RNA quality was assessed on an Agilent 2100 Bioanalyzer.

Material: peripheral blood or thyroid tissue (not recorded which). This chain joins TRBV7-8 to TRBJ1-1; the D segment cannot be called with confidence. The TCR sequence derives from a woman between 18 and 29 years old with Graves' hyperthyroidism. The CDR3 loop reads CASSKAGEAFF. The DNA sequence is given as TGTGCCAGCAGCAAGGCCGGTGAAGCTTTCTTT.